Listed here are 5 T cell receptor beta chains from one sample, sequenced in a study of blood T cell repertoires in COVID-19. Clones were read by immunoSEQ multiplex PCR, and TCRdb kept only the in-frame ones, dropping some. The profile shows 100,000 to 150,000 clones, about 80% of them singletons. Sequencing was performed on peripheral blood. Receptors were obtained from a man in his sixties with acute or convalescent COVID-19.

This sequence joins TRBV5-1 and TRBJ2-7; TRBD1 matches 9 bases. V trimming: 4 bases; J trimming: 6 bases; junction bases outside the gene matches: 11. Per germline, CDR1 SGHRS and CDR2 YFSETQ. There are 15 residues in the CDR3. For the CDR3, the DNA is TGCGCCAGCAGCCCCGTTGGGACAGGGTTTGGCGAGCAGTACTTC. Translating gives CASSPVGTGFGEQYF.

The chain has TRBV11-2 and TRBJ1-3; D uncertain. The CDR3 contains 16 residues. CDR1 SGHAT and CDR2 FQNNGV come from the germline V gene. V dropped 0 bases and J dropped 4 bases, with 13 bases sitting between them. The CDR3: CASSLESTGWGNTIYF. Written as DNA, the CDR3 is TGTGCCAGCAGCTTAGAGTCCACGGGATGGGGAAACACCATATATTTT.

This chain connects TRBV25-1 to TRBJ1-1; the match to TRBD1 covers 10 bases. This CDR3 spans 15 amino acids. V was pared by 4 bases and J by 3 bases, with 5 bases of the junction left unmatched. From germline, CDR1 is MGHDK and CDR2 SYGVNS. The CDR3 nucleotides read TGTGCCAGCAGTGGGGACAGGGGCTGGGACACTGAAGCTTTCTTT. It codes for CASSGDRGWDTEAFF.

In its sample, this clone was seen once. V gene TRBV28 combines with J gene TRBJ1-5; D remains unclear. The V gene's germline CDR1 is MDHEN and CDR2 SYDVKM. V lost 4 bases and J lost 4, with 14 bases in between. This CDR3 contains 15 residues. CDR3: CASSSSDLTNQPQHF. CDR3 DNA sequence: TGTGCCAGCAGTTCCAGCGACCTGACTAATCAGCCCCAGCATTTT.

The chain uses TRBV27 and TRBJ2-2; 7 bases line up with TRBD2. V lost 1 base, J lost 0 bases, and 2 bases stayed unmatched. Germline V gene data show CDR1 as MNHEY and CDR2 as SMNVEV (reference sequence). The CDR3 has 16 amino acids. The CDR3 is CASSLFGGSNTGELFF. Here the CDR3 DNA reads TGTGCCAGCAGTTTATTCGGGGGGTCGAACACCGGGGAGCTGTTTTTT.